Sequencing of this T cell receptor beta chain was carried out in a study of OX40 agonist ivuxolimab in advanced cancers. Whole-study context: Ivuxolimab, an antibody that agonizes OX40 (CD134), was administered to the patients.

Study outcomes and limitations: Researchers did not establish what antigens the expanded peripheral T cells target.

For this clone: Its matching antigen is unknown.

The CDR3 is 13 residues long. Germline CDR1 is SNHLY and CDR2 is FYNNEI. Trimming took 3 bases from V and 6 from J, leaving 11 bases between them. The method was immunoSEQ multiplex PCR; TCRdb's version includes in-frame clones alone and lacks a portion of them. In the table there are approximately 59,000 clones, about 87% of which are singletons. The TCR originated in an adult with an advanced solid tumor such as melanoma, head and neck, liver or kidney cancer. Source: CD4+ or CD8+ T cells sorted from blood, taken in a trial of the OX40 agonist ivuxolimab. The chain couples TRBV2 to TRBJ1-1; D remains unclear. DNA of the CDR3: TGTGCCAGCAGTGATTCGAGGGTCGCTGAAGCTTTCTTT. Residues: CASSDSRVAEAFF.